This TCR beta chain was retrieved from a study of blood T cells in healthy people across ages. Then a second PCR, running about 7 to 11 cycles, was carried out with a sample-barcoded 5' primer and a J-beta primer mix. TCRdb redid the calling of the 5' RACE reads with MiXCR, one entry per CDR3 protein. This table holds approximately 780,000 distinct CDR3 sequences, around a quarter found once. These same records also appear under a second study, on T cells of mothers and their children.

Material for sequencing was blood. The sequence came from a boy between 10 and 17 years old in good health.

CDR3 amino acids: CASSRNPYTIYF. DNA of the CDR3: TGTGCCAGCAGCCGGAACCCTTACACCATATATTTT. The chain recombines TRBV12-3 or TRBV12-4 with TRBJ1-3; D not certain. V was shortened by 6 bases and J by 8 bases, with 11 bases between the two germline ends. The CDR3 loop spans 12 amino acids.